The TCR beta chain described here comes from a study of PD-L1 blockade in urothelial cancer. Libraries were prepared by immunoSEQ multiplex PCR; TCRdb keeps only in-frame clonotypes and omits some of them. Here the sample spans about 51,000 clones, roughly 86% being singletons. The J segment lost 8 bases and the V segment lost 5 bases, leaving 8 bases of the junction unmatched. The CDR3 runs 15 residues. Germline values: CDR1 SGHVS, CDR2 FNYEAQ. The V call is TRBV7-6, the J call TRBJ1-6; 8 bases map to TRBD1. The receptor's source is a man between 60 and 75 years old with urothelial cancer. This material consisted of PBMCs, taken around atezolizumab (anti-PD-L1) treatment. Written as DNA, the CDR3 is TGTGCCAGCAGCGCCGGCAGGACAGGGCATTCACCCCTCCACTTT. It translates to CASSAGRTGHSPLHF.